The 8 T cell receptor beta chains in this list originate from one sample, sequenced in a study of cytomegalovirus exposure and HLA in healthy donors. With 60 Vbeta and 13 Jbeta primers, the PCR was carried out. Sequencing used immunoSEQ multiplex PCR; TCRdb keeps in-frame clones, though not all of them. The data show some 97,000 clones, roughly 82% seen once. Material: PBMCs. The receptors derive from a woman between 18 and 29 years old in good health and CMV-seronegative.

The chain employs TRBV18 and TRBJ2-3; 7 positions agree with TRBD1. The CDR3 consists of 13 residues. Germline V lookup: CDR1 KGHSH, CDR2 LQKENI. After removal of 5 bases from V and 5 bases from J, the junction contained 4 bases not matched to a gene. The CDR3 DNA is TGTGCCAGCTCAGGGGACAGCCGAGATACGCAGTATTTT. This codes for CASSGDSRDTQYF.

This clone turned up a few times. The chain employs TRBV6-6 and TRBJ2-7, with a possible D match to TRBD1 (6 bases). Looked up from germline, CDR1 is MNHNY and CDR2 is SVGAGI (reference sequence). This CDR3 is built from 13 residues. Trimming shortened V by 6 bases and J by 4 bases, and 13 bases separated the two germline ends. DNA for the CDR3: TGTGCCAGCAGCCGGACAGAGGGTTACGAGCAGTACTTC. This gives the protein CASSRTEGYEQYF.

This clone has a handful of counts. The V gene is TRBV5-1, the J gene TRBJ1-1; 8 bases are a match to TRBD1. Germline CDR1 is SGHRS and CDR2 is YFSETQ. The CDR3 sequence is 14 residues long. Unmatched junction bases numbered 5, after V lost 0 bases and J lost 7 bases. This chain's CDR3 is CASSLASGTGEAFF. Here the CDR3 DNA reads TGCGCCAGCAGCTTGGCCTCGGGGACAGGTGAAGCTTTCTTT. Variable domain in full (rest from reference TRBV5-1 and TRBJ1-1): KAGVTQTPRYLIKTRGQQVTLSCSPISGHRSVSWYQQTPGQGLQFLFEYFSETQRNKGNFPGRFSGRQFSNSRSEMNVSTLELGDSALYLCASSLASGTGEAFFGQGTRLTVV.

The genes are TRBV18 and TRBJ1-3, with D tentatively TRBD1 (5 bases). This CDR3 has 17 amino acids. V lost 2 bases and J lost 2, with 16 bases in between. CDR1 and CDR2 from the germline V gene are KGHSH and LQKENI. CDR3 sequence (DNA): TGTGCCAGCTCACCAACTTCAGGGACTCGGGCTGGAAACACCATATATTTT. This sequence encodes CASSPTSGTRAGNTIYF.

The count of this clone is one. The CDR3 ends on some other residue instead of the conserved phenylalanine or tryptophan, so this is likely a read error. This rearrangement joins TRBV19 to TRBJ2-7, with TRBD1 matching over 8 bases. The CDR3 runs to 15 residues. Germline lookup yields CDR1 LNHDA and CDR2 SQIVND (reference sequence). V gave up 1 base and J gave up 6 bases; unmatched junction bases: 8. The CDR3 region has the DNA TGTGCCAGTAGTATAGCTGGGCAGGGGGCAGGCGAGCAGTACCTC. The encoded protein is CASSIAGQGAGEQYL.

The rearrangement uses TRBV11-2 and TRBJ2-5; 12 positions match TRBD2. The last part of the DNA fits TRBJ2-7 better; the J call may be wrong. CDR3 length: 15 residues. Germline V gene data show CDR1 as SGHAT and CDR2 as FQNNGV. The CDR3 nucleotides read TGTGCCAGCAGCTTGCTAGCGGGGGGGCAGGACGAGCAGTACTTC. This gives the protein CASSLLAGGQDEQYF.

This clone was counted once. The CDR3 here is CASSPYPRAGVSNEQFF. The CDR3, as DNA: TGTGCCAGCAGCCCATACCCCAGGGCGGGGGTTTCGAATGAGCAGTTCTTC. This chain uses TRBV7-8 with TRBJ2-1; TRBD2 agrees at 7 bases. This CDR3 has 17 amino acids. In germline, CDR1 is SGHVS, CDR2 FQNEAQ. V was pared by 5 bases and J by 7 bases, with 17 bases of the junction left unmatched.

The V and J genes are TRBV28 and TRBJ2-7; 13 bases match TRBD2. V lost 3 bases and J lost 3; bases outside the gene matches: 14. Per germline, CDR1 MDHEN and CDR2 SYDVKM. This CDR3 is 19 amino acids long. CDR3 nucleotides: TGTGCCAGCAGTTTTCTCGAACTAGCGGGGGGGCTTGGGGGCTACGAGCAGTACTTC. It translates to CASSFLELAGGLGGYEQYF.